This TCR beta chain was retrieved from a study of blood T cell repertoires in COVID-19. As for the study in general: From the United States, Italy and Spain came samples of acute and convalescent COVID-19. PBMCs, B-cell-depleted T cells, or T cells were the source of the cDNA or gDNA that made up the material.

Study members were between roughly 18 and 100 years old and lived in approximately 25 US regions. Original methodology: Amplification of reference gene primers was used by the study to estimate nucleated cell counts. Clones were sequenced by immunoSEQ multiplex PCR, and TCRdb holds only the in-frame ones, with some missing. V and J calls and clone size are copied from that table; D and trimming were computed from the DNA. The sample records some 150,000 clones, roughly 90% being singletons. The CDR3 is made up of 11 amino acids. CDR1 is DFQATT and CDR2 is SNEGSKA in the germline V gene (reference sequence). Trimming removed 0 bases at V and 5 bases at J, with 4 bases between.

Material for sequencing was PBMCs or T cells enriched from blood (not recorded which). This TCR derives from a human donor with acute COVID-19. The donor label of this sample is uncertain. This sequence joins TRBV20-1 and TRBJ1-1; D is unresolved. CDR3 region: CSARDQTEAFF. Here the CDR3 DNA reads TGCAGTGCTAGAGATCAGACTGAAGCTTTCTTT.